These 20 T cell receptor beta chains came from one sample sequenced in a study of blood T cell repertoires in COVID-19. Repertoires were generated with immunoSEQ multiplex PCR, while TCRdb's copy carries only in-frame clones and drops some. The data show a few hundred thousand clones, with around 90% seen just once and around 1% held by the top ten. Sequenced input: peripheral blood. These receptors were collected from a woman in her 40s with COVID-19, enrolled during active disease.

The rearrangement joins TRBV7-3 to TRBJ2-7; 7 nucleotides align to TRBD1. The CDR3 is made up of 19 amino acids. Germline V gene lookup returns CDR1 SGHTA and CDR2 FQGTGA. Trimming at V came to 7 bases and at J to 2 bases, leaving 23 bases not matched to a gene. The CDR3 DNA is TGTGCCAGCACCCAGCTGAGAGGGGGCGTCTCGATTCCTACCTACGAGCAGTACTTC. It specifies CASTQLRGGVSIPTYEQYF.

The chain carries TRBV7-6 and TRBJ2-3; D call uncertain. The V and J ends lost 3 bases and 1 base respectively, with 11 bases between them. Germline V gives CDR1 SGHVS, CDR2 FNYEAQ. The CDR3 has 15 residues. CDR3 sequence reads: CASSLGVAGTDTQYF. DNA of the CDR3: TGTGCCAGCAGCTTGGGTGTGGCGGGCACAGATACGCAGTATTTT. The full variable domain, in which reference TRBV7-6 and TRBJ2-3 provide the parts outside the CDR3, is GAGVSQSPRYKVTKRGQDVALRCDPISGHVSLYWYRQALGQGPEFLTYFNYEAQQDKSGLPNDRFSAERPEGSISTLTIQRTEQRDSAMYRCASSLGVAGTDTQYFGPGTRLTVL.

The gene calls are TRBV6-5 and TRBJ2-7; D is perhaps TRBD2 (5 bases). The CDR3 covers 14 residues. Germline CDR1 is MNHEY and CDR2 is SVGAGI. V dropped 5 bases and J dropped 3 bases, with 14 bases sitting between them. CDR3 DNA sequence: TGTGCCAGCAGTAAAAGTGGGGAGATCTACGAGCAGTACTTC. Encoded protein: CASSKSGEIYEQYF.

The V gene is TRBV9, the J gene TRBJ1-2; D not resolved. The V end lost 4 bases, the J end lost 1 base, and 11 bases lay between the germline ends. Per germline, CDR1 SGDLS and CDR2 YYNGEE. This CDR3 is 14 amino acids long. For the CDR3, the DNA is TGTGCCAGCAGCACGGGTGGCGTTAACTATGGCTACACCTTC. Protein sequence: CASSTGGVNYGYTF.

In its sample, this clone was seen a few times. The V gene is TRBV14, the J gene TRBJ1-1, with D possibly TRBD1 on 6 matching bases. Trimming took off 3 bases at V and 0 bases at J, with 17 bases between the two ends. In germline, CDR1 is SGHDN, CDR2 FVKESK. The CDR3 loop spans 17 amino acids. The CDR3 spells CASSQASRGRLNTEAFF. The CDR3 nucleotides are TGTGCCAGCAGCCAGGCCTCCAGGGGCCGCCTGAACACTGAAGCTTTCTTT. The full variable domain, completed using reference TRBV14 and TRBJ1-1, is EAGVTQFPSHSVIEKGQTVTLRCDPISGHDNLYWYRRVMGKEIKFLLHFVKESKQDESGMPNNRFLAERTGGTYSTLKVQPAELEDSGVYFCASSQASRGRLNTEAFFGQGTRLTVV.

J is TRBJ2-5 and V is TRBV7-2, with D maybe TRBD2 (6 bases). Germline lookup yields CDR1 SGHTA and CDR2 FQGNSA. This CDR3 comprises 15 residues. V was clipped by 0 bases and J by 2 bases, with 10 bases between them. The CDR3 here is CASSLARGTQETQYF. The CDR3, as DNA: TGTGCCAGCAGCTTAGCGCGGGGAACTCAAGAGACCCAGTACTTC.

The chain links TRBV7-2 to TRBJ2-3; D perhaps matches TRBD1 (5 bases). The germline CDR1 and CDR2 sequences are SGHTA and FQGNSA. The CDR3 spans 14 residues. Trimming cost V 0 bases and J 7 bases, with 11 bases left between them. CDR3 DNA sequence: TGTGCCAGCAGCTTAGCGCGGACAAGTAATACGCAGTATTTT. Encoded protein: CASSLARTSNTQYF.

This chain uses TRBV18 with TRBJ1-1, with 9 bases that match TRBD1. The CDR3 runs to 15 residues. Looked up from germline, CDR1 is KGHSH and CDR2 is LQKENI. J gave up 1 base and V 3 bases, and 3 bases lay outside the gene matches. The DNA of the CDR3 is TGTGCCAGCTCACCGTCGGGACAGGGGAACACTGAAGCTTTCTTT. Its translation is CASSPSGQGNTEAFF.

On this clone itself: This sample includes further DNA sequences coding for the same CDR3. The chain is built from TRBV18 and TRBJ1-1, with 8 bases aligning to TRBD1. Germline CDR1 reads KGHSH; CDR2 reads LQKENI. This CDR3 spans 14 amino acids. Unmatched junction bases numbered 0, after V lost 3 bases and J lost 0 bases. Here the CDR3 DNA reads TGTGCCAGCTCACCGACAGGGGTGAACACTGAAGCTTTCTTT. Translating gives CASSPTGVNTEAFF.

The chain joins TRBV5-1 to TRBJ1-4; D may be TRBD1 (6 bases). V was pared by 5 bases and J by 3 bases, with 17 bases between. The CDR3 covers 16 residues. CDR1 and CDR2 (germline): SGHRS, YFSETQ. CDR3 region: CASRGSGGTANEKLFF. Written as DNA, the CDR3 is TGCGCCAGCAGAGGTTCGGGGGGCACAGCTAATGAAAAACTGTTTTTT.

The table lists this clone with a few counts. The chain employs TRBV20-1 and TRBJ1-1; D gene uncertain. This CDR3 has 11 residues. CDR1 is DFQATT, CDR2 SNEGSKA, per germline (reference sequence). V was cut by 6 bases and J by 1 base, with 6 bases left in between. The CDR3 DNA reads TGCAGTGCCAAGCCGAACACTGAAGCTTTCTTT. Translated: CSAKPNTEAFF.

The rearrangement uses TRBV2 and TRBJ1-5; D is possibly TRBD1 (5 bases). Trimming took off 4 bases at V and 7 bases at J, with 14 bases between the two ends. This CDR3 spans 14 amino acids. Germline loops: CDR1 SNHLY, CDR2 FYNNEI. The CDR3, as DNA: TGTGCCAGCAGTGTAGGGCAGGGTGGGCAGCCCCAGCATTTT. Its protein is CASSVGQGGQPQHF.

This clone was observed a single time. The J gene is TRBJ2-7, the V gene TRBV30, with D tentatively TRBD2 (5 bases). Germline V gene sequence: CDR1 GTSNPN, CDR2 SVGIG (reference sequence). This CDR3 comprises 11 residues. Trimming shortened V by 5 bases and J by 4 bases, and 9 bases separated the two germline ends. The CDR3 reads CAWGRRYEQYF. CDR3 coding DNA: TGTGCCTGGGGTAGGAGGTACGAGCAGTACTTC.

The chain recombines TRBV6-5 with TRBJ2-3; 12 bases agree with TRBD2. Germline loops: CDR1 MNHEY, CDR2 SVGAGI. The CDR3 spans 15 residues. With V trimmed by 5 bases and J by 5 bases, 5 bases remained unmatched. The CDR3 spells CASSPTTSGRDTQYF. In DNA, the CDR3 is TGTGCCAGCAGTCCAACGACTAGCGGGAGAGATACGCAGTATTTT.

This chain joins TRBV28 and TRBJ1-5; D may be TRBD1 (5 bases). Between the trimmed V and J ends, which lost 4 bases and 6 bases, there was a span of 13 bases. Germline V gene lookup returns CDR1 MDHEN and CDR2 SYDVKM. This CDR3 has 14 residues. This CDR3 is CASSSVGVGQPQHF. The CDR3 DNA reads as TGTGCCAGCAGTTCGGTAGGGGTCGGTCAGCCCCAGCATTTT.

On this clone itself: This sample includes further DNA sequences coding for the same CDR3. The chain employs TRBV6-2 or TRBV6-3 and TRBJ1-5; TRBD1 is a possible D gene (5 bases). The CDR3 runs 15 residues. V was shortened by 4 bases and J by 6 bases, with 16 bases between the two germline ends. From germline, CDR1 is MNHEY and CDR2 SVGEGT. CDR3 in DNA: TGTGCCAGCAGTTTGTTGGAGCAGGGAGGTCAGCCCCAGCATTTT. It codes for CASSLLEQGGQPQHF.

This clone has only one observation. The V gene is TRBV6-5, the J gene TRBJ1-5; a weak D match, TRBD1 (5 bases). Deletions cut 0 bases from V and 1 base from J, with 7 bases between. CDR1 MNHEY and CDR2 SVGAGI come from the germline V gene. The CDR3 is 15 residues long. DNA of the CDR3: TGTGCCAGCAGTTACTCGTGGACAAGCAATCAGCCCCAGCATTTT. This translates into CASSYSWTSNQPQHF.

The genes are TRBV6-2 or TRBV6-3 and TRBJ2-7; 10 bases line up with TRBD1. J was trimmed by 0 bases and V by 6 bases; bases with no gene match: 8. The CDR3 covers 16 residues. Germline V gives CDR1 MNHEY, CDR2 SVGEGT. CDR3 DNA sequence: TGTGCCAGCAGCACGGACAGGGGGGGAGTCTCCTACGAGCAGTACTTC. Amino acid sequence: CASSTDRGGVSYEQYF.

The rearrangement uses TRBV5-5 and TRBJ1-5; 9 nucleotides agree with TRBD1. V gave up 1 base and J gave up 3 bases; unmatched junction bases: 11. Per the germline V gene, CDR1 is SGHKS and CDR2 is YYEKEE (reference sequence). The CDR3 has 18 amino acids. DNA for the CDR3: TGTGCCAGCAGCTTGCAGGACAGGGGCCCTTCGTACAATCAGCCCCAGCATTTT. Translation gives CASSLQDRGPSYNQPQHF.

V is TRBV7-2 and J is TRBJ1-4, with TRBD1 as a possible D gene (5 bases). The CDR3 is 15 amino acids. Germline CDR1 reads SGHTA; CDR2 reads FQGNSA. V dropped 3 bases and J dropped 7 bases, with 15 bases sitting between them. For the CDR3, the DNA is TGTGCCAGCAGCTTGACGGGCCAGGGTGGTGAAAAACTGTTTTTT. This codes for CASSLTGQGGEKLFF. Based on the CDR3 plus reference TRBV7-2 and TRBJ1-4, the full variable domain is GAGVSQSPSNKVTEKGKDVELRCDPISGHTALYWYRQSLGQGLEFLIYFQGNSAPDKSGLPSDRFSAERTGGSVSTLTIQRTQQEDSAVYLCASSLTGQGGEKLFFGSGTQLSVL.